This T cell receptor (beta chain) was recorded in a study of blood T cell repertoires in COVID-19. Study-wide context: Italy, Spain and the United States were the sources of the convalescent and acute COVID-19 samples. The cDNA or gDNA used as material had been derived from T cells, B-cell-depleted T cells, or PBMCs.

The germline V gene encodes CDR1 SGHAT and CDR2 FQDESV (reference sequence). The CDR3 extends over 12 amino acids. With 3 bases removed from V and 3 bases from J, the gap between germline ends came to 5 bases. Authors' processing steps: Estimates of nucleated cell counts were drawn from the amplification of reference gene primers. Assay: immunoSEQ multiplex PCR; the TCRdb copy retains only in-frame clones and omits some. The D gene and trimming were derived from the DNA, and the V and J assignments and clone size from that table. This table holds over 150,000 clones, 60% to 80% found once. What was sequenced was peripheral blood. The sequence came from a man in his 70s with acute or convalescent COVID-19. The J gene is TRBJ1-2, the V gene TRBV11-1; D call uncertain. The CDR3 DNA is TGTGCCAGCAGCTTCCAGTACTATGGCTACACCTTC. Translated, it gives CASSFQYYGYTF.